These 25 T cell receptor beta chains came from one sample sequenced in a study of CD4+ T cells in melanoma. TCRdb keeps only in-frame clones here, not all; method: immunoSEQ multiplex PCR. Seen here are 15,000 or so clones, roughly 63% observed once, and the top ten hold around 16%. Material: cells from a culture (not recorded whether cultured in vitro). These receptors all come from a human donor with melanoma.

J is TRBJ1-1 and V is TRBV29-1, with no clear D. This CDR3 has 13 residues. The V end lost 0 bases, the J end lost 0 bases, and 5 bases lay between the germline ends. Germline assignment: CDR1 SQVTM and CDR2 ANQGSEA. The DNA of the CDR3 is TGCAGCGTTGAAGACAGATTGAACACTGAAGCTTTCTTT. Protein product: CSVEDRLNTEAFF.

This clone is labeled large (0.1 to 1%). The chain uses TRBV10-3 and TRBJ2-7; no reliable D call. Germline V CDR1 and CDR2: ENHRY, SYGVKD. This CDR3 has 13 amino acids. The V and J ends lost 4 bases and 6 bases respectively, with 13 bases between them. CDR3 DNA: TGTGCCATCAGTGCGAACGGAATGGGCGAGCAGTACTTC. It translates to CAISANGMGEQYF.

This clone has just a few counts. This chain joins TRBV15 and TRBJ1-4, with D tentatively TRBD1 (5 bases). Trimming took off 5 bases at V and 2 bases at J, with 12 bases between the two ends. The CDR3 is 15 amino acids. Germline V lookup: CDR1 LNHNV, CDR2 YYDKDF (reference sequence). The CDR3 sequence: CATSYRKQTNEKLFF. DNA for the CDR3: TGTGCCACCAGCTACAGGAAACAGACTAATGAAAAACTGTTTTTT.

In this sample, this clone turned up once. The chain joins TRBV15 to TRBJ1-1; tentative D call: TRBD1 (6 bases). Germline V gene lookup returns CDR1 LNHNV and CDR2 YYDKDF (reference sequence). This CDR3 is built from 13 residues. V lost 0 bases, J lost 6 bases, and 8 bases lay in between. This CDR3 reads CATSRDQGSEAFF. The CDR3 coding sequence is TGTGCCACCAGCAGAGATCAGGGGTCTGAAGCTTTCTTT.

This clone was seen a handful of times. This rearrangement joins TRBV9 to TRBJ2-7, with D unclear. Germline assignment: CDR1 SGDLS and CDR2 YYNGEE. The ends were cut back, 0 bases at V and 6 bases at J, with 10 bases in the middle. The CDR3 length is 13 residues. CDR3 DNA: TGTGCCAGCAGCGTAGCAATATCGTCCGAGCAGTACTTC. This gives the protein CASSVAISSEQYF.

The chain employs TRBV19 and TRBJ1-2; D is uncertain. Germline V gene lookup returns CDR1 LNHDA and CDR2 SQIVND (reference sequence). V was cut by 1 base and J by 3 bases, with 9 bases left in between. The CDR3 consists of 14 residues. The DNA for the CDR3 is TGTGCCAGTAGTATAGTGAGGGCCGACTATGGCTACACCTTC. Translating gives CASSIVRADYGYTF. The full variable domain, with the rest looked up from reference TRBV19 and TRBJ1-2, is DGGITQSPKYLFRKEGQNVTLSCEQNLNHDAMYWYRQDPGQGLRLIYYSQIVNDFQKGDIAEGYSVSREKKESFPLTVTSAQKNPTAFYLCASSIVRADYGYTFGSGTRLTVV.

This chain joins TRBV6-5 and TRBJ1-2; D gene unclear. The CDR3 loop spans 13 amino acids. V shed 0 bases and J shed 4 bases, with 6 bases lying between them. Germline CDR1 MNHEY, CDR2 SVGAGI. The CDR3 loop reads CASSYSNSYGYTF. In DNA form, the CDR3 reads TGTGCCAGCAGTTACTCGAACTCCTATGGCTACACCTTC.

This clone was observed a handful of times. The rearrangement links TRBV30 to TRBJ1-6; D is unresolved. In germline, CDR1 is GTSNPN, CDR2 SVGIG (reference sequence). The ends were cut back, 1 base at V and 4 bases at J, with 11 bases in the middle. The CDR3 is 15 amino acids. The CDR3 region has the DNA TGTGCCTGGAGTGGGCGGGGAAGATATAATTCACCCCTCCACTTT. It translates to CAWSGRGRYNSPLHF. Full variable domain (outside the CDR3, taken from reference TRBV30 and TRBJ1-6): SQTIHQWPATLVQPVGSPLSLECTVEGTSNPNLYWYRQAAGRGLQLLFYSVGIGQISSEVPQNLSASRPQDRQFILSSKKLLLSDSGFYLCAWSGRGRYNSPLHFGNGTRLTVT.

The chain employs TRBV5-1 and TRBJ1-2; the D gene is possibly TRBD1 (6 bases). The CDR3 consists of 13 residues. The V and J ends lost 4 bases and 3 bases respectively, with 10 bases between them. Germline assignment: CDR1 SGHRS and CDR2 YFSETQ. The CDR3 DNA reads TGCGCCAGCAGCCCCAGGACAGACTATGGCTACACCTTC. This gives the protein CASSPRTDYGYTF.

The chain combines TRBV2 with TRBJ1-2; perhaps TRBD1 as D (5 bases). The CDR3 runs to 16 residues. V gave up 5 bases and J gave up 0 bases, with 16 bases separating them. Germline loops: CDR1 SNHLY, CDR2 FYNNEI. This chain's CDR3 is CASSPIGAYANYGYTF. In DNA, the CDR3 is TGTGCCAGCAGTCCGATTGGGGCTTATGCTAACTATGGCTACACCTTC. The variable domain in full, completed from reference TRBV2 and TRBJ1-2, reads EPEVTQTPSHQVTQMGQEVILRCVPISNHLYFYWYRQILGQKVEFLVSFYNNEISEKSEIFDDQFSVERPDGSNFTLKIRSTKLEDSAMYFCASSPIGAYANYGYTFGSGTRLTVV.

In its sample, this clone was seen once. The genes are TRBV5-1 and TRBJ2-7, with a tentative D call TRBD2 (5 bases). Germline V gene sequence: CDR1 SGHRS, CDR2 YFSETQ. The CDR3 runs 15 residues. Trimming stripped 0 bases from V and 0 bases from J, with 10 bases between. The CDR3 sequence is CASSLGLLISYEQYF. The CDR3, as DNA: TGCGCCAGCAGCTTGGGACTACTTATCTCCTACGAGCAGTACTTC.

CDR3 nucleotides: TGTGCCAGCAGCAGCGACAACAGGGCATATAATTCACCCCTCCACTTT. Its protein product is CASSSDNRAYNSPLHF. The chain carries TRBV5-4 and TRBJ1-6; D might be TRBD1 (6 bases). The V gene lost 4 bases and the J gene lost 4 bases, with 15 bases spanning the gap. The germline V gene encodes CDR1 SGHNT and CDR2 YYREEE (reference sequence). CDR3 size: 16 residues.

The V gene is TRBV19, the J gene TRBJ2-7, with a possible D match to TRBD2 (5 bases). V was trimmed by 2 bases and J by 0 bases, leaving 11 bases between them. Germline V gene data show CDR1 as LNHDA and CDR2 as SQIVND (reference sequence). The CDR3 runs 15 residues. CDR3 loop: CASSIKDGDSYEQYF. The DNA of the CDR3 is TGTGCCAGTAGTATAAAGGACGGGGACTCCTACGAGCAGTACTTC.

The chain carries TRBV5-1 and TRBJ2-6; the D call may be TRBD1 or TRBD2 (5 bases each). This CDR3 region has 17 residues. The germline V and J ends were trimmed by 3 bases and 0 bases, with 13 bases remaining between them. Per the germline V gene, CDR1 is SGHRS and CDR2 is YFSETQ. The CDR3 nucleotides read TGCGCCAGCAGCTCCCTCGGGGCCGTCTCTGGGGCCAACGTCCTGACTTTC. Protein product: CASSSLGAVSGANVLTF.

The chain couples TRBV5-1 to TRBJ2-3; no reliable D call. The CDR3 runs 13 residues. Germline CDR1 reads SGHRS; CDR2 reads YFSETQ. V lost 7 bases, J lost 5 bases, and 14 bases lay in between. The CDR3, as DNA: TGCGCCAGCGCTCCCTCACCCGGAGATACGCAGTATTTT. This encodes CASAPSPGDTQYF. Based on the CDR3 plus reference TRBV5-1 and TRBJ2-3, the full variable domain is KAGVTQTPRYLIKTRGQQVTLSCSPISGHRSVSWYQQTPGQGLQFLFEYFSETQRNKGNFPGRFSGRQFSNSRSEMNVSTLELGDSALYLCASAPSPGDTQYFGPGTRLTVL.

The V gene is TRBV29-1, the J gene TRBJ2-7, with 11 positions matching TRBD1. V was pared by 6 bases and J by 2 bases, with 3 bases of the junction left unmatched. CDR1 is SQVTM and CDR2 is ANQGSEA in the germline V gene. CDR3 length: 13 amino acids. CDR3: CSVEGQGAYEQYF. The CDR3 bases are TGCAGCGTGGAGGGACAGGGGGCCTACGAGCAGTACTTC.

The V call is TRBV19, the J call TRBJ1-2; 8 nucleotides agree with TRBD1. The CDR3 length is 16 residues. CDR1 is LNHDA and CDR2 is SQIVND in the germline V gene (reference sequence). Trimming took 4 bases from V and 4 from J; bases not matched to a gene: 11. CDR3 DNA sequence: TGTGCCAGTAGTAGGACCTCAACAGGGGGGACCTATGGCTACACCTTC. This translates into CASSRTSTGGTYGYTF.

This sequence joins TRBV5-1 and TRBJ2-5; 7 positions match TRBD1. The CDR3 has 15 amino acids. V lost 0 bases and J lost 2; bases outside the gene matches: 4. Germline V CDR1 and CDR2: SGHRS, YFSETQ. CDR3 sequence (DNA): TGCGCCAGCAGCTTGGAGGGGGCCACGCAAGAGACCCAGTACTTC. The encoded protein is CASSLEGATQETQYF.

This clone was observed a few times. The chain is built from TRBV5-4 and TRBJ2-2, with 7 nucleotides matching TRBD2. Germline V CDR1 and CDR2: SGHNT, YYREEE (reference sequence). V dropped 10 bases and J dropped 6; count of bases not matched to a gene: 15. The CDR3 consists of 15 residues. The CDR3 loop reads CAVPMAGVGAGELFF. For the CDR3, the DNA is TGTGCCGTCCCGATGGCGGGGGTCGGTGCCGGGGAGCTGTTTTTT.

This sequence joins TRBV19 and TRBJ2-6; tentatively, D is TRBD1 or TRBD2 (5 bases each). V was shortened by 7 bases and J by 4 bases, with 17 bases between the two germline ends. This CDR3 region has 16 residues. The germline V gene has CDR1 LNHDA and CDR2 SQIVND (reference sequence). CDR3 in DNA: TGTGCCAGTAATCGCCGCCCAGGGACGGGGGCCAACGTCCTGACTTTC. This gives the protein CASNRRPGTGANVLTF. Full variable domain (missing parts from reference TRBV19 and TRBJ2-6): DGGITQSPKYLFRKEGQNVTLSCEQNLNHDAMYWYRQDPGQGLRLIYYSQIVNDFQKGDIAEGYSVSREKKESFPLTVTSAQKNPTAFYLCASNRRPGTGANVLTFGAGSRLTVL.

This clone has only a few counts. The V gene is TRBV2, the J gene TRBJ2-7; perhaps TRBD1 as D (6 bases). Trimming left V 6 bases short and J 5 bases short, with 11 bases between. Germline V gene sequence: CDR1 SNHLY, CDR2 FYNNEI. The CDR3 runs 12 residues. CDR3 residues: CASSYYRDEQYF. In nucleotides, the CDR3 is TGTGCCAGCAGCTATTACAGGGACGAGCAGTACTTC. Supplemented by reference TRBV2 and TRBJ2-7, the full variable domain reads EPEVTQTPSHQVTQMGQEVILRCVPISNHLYFYWYRQILGQKVEFLVSFYNNEISEKSEIFDDQFSVERPDGSNFTLKIRSTKLEDSAMYFCASSYYRDEQYFGPGTRLTVT.

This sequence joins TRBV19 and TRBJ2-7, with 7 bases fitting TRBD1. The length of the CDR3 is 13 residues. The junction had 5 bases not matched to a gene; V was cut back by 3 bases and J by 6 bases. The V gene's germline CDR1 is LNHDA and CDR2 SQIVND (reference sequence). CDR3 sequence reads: CASSMLRGREQYF. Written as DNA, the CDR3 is TGTGCCAGTAGTATGTTGAGGGGGCGCGAGCAGTACTTC.

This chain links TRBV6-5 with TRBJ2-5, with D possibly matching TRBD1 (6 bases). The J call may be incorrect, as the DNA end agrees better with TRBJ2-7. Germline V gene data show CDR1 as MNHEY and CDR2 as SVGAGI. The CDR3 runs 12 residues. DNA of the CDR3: TGTGCCAGCAGCTCGGACAGCTACGAGCAGTACTTC. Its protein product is CASSSDSYEQYF.

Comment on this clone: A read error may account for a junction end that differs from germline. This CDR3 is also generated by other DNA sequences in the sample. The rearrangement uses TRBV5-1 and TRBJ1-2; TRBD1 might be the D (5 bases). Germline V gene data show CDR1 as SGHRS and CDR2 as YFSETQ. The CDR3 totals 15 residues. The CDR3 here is CASSPRQSGPYGYTF. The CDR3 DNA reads TGCGCTAGCAGCCCCCGACAGTCGGGCCCTTATGGCTACACCTTC.

The CDR3 DNA sequence: TGTGCCAGCAGTTACACTGTGACCGGGGAGCTGTTTTTT. Translating gives CASSYTVTGELFF. This chain uses TRBV6-5 with TRBJ2-2; D remains unclear. The CDR3 runs to 13 residues. Deletions cut 2 bases from V and 5 bases from J, with 6 bases between. CDR1 and CDR2 from the germline V gene are MNHEY and SVGAGI.